A single sample gave rise to the 14 T cell receptor beta chains below, sequenced in a study of blood T cell repertoires in COVID-19. Sequencing used immunoSEQ multiplex PCR; TCRdb keeps in-frame clones, though not all of them. The repertoire holds 250,000 or so clones, roughly nine tenths seen once, with just under 0.95% in the top ten. The sample was peripheral blood. These receptors were obtained from a woman aged 40 to 50 who had recovered from COVID-19.

The genes are TRBV20-1 and TRBJ2-5; 9 positions match TRBD2. Germline V gene data show CDR1 as DFQATT and CDR2 as SNEGSKA (reference sequence). V shed 3 bases, J shed 5 bases, and the junction held 7 bases outside the gene matches. The CDR3 has 14 amino acids. The CDR3 loop reads CSASRREGLETQYF. The CDR3 nucleotides read TGCAGTGCTAGTAGGCGGGAGGGCCTCGAGACCCAGTACTTC.

The rearrangement uses TRBV27 and TRBJ2-7; 14 nucleotides align to TRBD2. The CDR3 runs to 15 residues. The germline V gene has CDR1 MNHEY and CDR2 SMNVEV (reference sequence). V was pared by 3 bases and J by 5 bases, with 3 bases of the junction left unmatched. This CDR3 reads CASSFRLAGGDEQYF. CDR3 nucleotide sequence: TGTGCCAGCAGTTTCCGACTAGCGGGGGGGGACGAGCAGTACTTC.

This chain connects TRBV5-3 to TRBJ2-1; perhaps TRBD2 as D (5 bases). TRBV5-3 is placed among ORFs of uncertain function. Trimming took off 3 bases at V and 4 bases at J, with 20 bases between the two ends. This CDR3 is built from 17 residues. The DNA of the CDR3 is TGTGCCAGAAGCTCCTCTAGGACTCCTTACTATTACAATGAGCAGTTCTTC. Its translation is CARSSSRTPYYYNEQFF.

The chain carries TRBV24-1 and TRBJ1-1; 8 nucleotides match TRBD1. The V and J ends lost 2 bases and 9 bases, in that order; junction bases with no gene match: 4. The CDR3 totals 13 residues. CDR1 and CDR2 from the germline V gene are KGHDR and SFDVKD. The CDR3 DNA reads as TGTGCCACCAGTGATTCAGGACAGGGACAAGCTTTCTTT. Translated, it gives CATSDSGQGQAFF.

The chain combines TRBV11-3 with TRBJ2-1; a weak D match, TRBD2 (6 bases). The germline V gene encodes CDR1 SGHNT and CDR2 YENEEA. This CDR3 has 11 residues. Trimming left V 5 bases short and J 10 bases short, with 9 bases between. CDR3 nucleotides: TGTGCCAGCAGCAAGGGAGGCGAGCAGTTCTTC. It yields the protein CASSKGGEQFF.

The V gene is TRBV3-1 (or the pseudogene TRBV3-2), the J gene TRBJ1-6; D gene uncertain. The germline gives CDR1 LGHDT, CDR2 YNNKEL (reference sequence). The V end lost 0 bases, the J end lost 9 bases, and 6 bases lay between the germline ends. The CDR3 is 13 amino acids. CDR3 sequence reads: CASSQEAGSPLHF. DNA of the CDR3: TGTGCCAGCAGCCAAGAGGCAGGTTCACCCCTCCACTTT.

This chain joins TRBV12-5 and TRBJ2-1; D gene ambiguous. V lost 3 bases, J lost 0 bases, and 12 bases lay in between. From germline, CDR1 is LGHNT and CDR2 FRNRAP. The CDR3 runs 16 residues. In DNA form, the CDR3 reads TGTGCTAGTGGTTTAGTCTACGGTTACTCCTACAATGAGCAGTTCTTC. Its protein is CASGLVYGYSYNEQFF.

This chain links TRBV5-6 with TRBJ2-1; 7 bases map to TRBD2. Per the germline V gene, CDR1 is SGHDT and CDR2 is YYEEEE. The CDR3 spans 17 residues. V lost 4 bases to trimming and J lost 6 bases; unmatched junction nucleotides: 16. The chain's CDR3 is CASSPIPRREGLNEQFF. DNA of the CDR3: TGTGCCAGCAGCCCAATCCCCAGGAGGGAGGGCCTCAATGAGCAGTTCTTC.

V and J are TRBV15 and TRBJ2-1, with 9 bases matching TRBD1. V shed 1 base, J shed 2 bases, and the junction held 6 bases outside the gene matches. CDR1 and CDR2 from the germline V gene are LNHNV and YYDKDF (reference sequence). This CDR3 has 17 residues. CDR3 region: CATSRGWTGDPYNEQFF. In nucleotides, the CDR3 is TGTGCCACCAGCAGAGGCTGGACAGGGGATCCCTACAATGAGCAGTTCTTC. Full variable domain (rest looked up from reference TRBV15 and TRBJ2-1): DAMVIQNPRYQVTQFGKPVTLSCSQTLNHNVMYWYQQKSSQAPKLLFHYYDKDFNNEADTPDNFQSRRPNTSFCFLDIRSPGLGDTAMYLCATSRGWTGDPYNEQFFGPGTRLTVL.

The V and J genes are TRBV9 and TRBJ2-2; 12 positions agree with TRBD2. Germline lookup yields CDR1 SGDLS and CDR2 YYNGEE. V was pared by 4 bases and J by 9 bases, with 16 bases of the junction left unmatched. The CDR3 is 18 amino acids. CDR3 sequence (DNA): TGTGCCAGCAGCCTCTCAAGGACTAGCGGGGATCTGCCTCGGGAGCTGTTTTTT. Its translation: CASSLSRTSGDLPRELFF.

V and J are TRBV5-1 and TRBJ1-4, with D perhaps matching TRBD1 (6 bases). CDR3 length: 15 residues. CDR1 is SGHRS, CDR2 YFSETQ, per germline. Trimming pared 3 bases from V and 3 bases from J, leaving 12 bases between. The CDR3 nucleotides read TGCGCCAGCAGCTCGACACAGGGAGCTAATGAAAAACTGTTTTTT. Protein product: CASSSTQGANEKLFF.

The chain couples TRBV15 to TRBJ2-2, with TRBD2 matching 12 bases. Germline V gene lookup returns CDR1 LNHNV and CDR2 YYDKDF (reference sequence). This CDR3 has 19 amino acids. Losses at the gene ends were 1 base for V and 1 base for J; bases not matched to a gene: 7. Written as DNA, the CDR3 is TGTGCCACCAGCAGAGGATTGCTAGCGGGAGGGGTGAACACCGGGGAGCTGTTTTTT. Translation: CATSRGLLAGGVNTGELFF.

This sequence joins TRBV12-3 or TRBV12-4 and TRBJ2-7; 10 positions agree with TRBD1. This CDR3 has 13 residues. The junction had 6 bases not matched to a gene; V was cut back by 6 bases and J by 7 bases. The CDR3 DNA reads as TGTGCCAGCAGCCATGGGACAGGGGATGAGCAGTACTTC. Protein: CASSHGTGDEQYF.

The chain joins TRBV5-1 to TRBJ2-3, with 7 nucleotides matching TRBD1. Trimming removed 4 bases from V and 4 bases from J; junction bases left unmatched: 9. This CDR3 contains 15 residues. CDR1 and CDR2 from the germline V gene are SGHRS and YFSETQ. The CDR3, as DNA: TGCGCCAGCAGCCCCACCATCGGGACAGCAGATACGCAGTATTTT. Protein sequence: CASSPTIGTADTQYF.